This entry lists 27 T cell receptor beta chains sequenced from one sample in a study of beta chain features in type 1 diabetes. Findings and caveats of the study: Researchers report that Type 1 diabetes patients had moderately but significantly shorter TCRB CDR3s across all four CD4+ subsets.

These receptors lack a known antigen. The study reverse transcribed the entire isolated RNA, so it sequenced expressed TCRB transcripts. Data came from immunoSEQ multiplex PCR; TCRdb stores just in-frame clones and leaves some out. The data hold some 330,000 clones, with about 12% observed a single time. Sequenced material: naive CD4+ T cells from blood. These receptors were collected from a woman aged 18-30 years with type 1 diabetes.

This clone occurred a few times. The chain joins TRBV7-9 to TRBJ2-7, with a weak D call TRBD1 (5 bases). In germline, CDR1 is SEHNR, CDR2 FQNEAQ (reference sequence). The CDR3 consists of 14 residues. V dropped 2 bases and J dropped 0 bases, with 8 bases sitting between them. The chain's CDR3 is CASSLSDSSYEQYF. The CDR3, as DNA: TGTGCCAGCAGCTTATCTGACAGCTCCTACGAGCAGTACTTC.

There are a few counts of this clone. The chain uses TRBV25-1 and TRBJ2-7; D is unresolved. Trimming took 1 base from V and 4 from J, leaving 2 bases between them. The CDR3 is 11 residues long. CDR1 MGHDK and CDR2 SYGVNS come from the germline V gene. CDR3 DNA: TGTGCCAGCAGTGAATCATACGAGCAGTACTTC. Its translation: CASSESYEQYF.

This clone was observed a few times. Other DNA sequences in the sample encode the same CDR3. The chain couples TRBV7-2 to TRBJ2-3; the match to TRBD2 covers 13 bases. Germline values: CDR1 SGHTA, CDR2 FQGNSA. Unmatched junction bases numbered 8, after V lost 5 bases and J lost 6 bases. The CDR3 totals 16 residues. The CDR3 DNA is TGTGCCAGCAGCCCCGGACTAGCGGGGGCAGCCGATACGCAGTATTTT. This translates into CASSPGLAGAADTQYF.

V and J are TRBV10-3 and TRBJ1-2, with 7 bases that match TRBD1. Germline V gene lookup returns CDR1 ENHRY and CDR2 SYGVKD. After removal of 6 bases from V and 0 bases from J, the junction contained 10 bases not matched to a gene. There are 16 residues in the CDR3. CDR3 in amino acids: CAISRSTGDTNYGYTF. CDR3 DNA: TGTGCCATCAGCCGAAGTACAGGGGACACTAACTATGGCTACACCTTC.

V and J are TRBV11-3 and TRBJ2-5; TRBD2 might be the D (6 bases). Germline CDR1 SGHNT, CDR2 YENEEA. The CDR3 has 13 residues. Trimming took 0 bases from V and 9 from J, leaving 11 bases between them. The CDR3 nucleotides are TGTGCCAGCAGCTTAGAACCGACTAGGGCCCAGTACTTC. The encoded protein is CASSLEPTRAQYF.

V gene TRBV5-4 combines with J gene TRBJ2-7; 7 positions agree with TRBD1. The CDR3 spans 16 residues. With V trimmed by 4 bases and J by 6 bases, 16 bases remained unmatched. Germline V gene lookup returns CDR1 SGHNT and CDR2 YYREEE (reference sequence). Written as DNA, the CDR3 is TGTGCCAGCAGCACGGGACAGATCCTCGGGCCTCGCGAGCAGTACTTC. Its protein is CASSTGQILGPREQYF.

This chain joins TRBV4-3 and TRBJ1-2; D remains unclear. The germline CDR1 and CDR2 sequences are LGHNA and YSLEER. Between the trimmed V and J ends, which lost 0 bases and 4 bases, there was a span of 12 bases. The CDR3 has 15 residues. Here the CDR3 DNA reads TGCGCCAGCAGCCAAGATCCAGGCGCCTCCTATGGCTACACCTTC. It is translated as CASSQDPGASYGYTF.

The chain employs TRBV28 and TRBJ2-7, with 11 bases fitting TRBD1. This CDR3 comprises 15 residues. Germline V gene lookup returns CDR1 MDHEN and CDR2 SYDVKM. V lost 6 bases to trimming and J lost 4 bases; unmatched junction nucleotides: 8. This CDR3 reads CASSPSGQGDYEQYF. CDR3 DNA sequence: TGTGCCAGCAGCCCTTCGGGACAGGGGGATTACGAGCAGTACTTC.

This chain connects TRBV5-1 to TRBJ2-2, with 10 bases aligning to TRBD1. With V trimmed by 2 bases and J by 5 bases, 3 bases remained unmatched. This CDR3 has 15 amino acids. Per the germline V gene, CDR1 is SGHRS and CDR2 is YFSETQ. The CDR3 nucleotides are TGCGCCAGCAGCTTCTCGGACAGGGGGACCGGGGAGCTGTTTTTT. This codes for CASSFSDRGTGELFF. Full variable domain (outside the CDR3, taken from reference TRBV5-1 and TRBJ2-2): KAGVTQTPRYLIKTRGQQVTLSCSPISGHRSVSWYQQTPGQGLQFLFEYFSETQRNKGNFPGRFSGRQFSNSRSEMNVSTLELGDSALYLCASSFSDRGTGELFFGEGSRLTVL.

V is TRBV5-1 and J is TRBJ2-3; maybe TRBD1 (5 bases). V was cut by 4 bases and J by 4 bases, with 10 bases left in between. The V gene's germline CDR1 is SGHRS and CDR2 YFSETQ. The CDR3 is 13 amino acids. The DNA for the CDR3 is TGCGCCAGCAGCGGGGCAGGGCCAGATACGCAGTATTTT. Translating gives CASSGAGPDTQYF.

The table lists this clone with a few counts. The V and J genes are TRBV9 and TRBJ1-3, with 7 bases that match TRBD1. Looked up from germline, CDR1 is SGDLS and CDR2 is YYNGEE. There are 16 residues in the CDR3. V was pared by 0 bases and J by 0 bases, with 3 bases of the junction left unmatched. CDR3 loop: CASSVAGTASGNTIYF. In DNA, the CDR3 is TGTGCCAGCAGCGTAGCCGGGACAGCCTCTGGAAACACCATATATTTT.

Here the CDR3 reads CASSLSTGALAKNIQYF. Here the CDR3 DNA reads TGTGCCAGCAGCTTAAGTACAGGAGCTTTAGCCAAAAACATTCAGTACTTC. The gene calls are TRBV7-2 and TRBJ2-4; a possible D gene is TRBD1 (5 bases). The V gene lost 2 bases and the J gene lost 0 bases, with 14 bases spanning the gap. The CDR3 spans 17 residues. Germline V CDR1 and CDR2: SGHTA, FQGNSA. Combining the CDR3 with reference TRBV7-2 and TRBJ2-4 gives the whole variable domain GAGVSQSPSNKVTEKGKDVELRCDPISGHTALYWYRQSLGQGLEFLIYFQGNSAPDKSGLPSDRFSAERTGGSVSTLTIQRTQQEDSAVYLCASSLSTGALAKNIQYFGAGTRLSVL.

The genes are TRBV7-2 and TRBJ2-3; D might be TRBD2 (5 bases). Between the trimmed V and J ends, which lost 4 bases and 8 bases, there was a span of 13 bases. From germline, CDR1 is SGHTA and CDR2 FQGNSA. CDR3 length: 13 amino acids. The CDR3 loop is CASSSTGSITQYF. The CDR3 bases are TGTGCCAGCAGCTCTACGGGATCGATTACGCAGTATTTT.

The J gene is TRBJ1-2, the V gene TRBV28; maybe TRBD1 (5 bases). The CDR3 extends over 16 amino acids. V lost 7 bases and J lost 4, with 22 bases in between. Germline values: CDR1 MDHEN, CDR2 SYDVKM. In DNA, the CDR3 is TGTGCCAGCAACCCTACTCCAGGGCGAGAAACCTATGGCTACACCTTC. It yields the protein CASNPTPGRETYGYTF.

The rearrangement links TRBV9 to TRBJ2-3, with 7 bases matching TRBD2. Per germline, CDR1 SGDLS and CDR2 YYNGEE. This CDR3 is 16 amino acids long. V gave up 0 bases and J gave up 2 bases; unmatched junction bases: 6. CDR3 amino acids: CASSVGSSGTTDTQYF. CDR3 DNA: TGTGCCAGCAGCGTAGGATCTAGCGGTACCACAGATACGCAGTATTTT. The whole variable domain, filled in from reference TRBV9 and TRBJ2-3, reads DSGVTQTPKHLITATGQRVTLRCSPRSGDLSVYWYQQSLDQGLQFLIQYYNGEERAKGNILERFSAQQFPDLHSELNLSSLELGDSALYFCASSVGSSGTTDTQYFGPGTRLTVL.

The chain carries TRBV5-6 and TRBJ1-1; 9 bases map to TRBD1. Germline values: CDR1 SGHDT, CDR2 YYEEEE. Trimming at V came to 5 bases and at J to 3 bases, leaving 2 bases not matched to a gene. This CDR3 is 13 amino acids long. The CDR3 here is CASRWTGDTEAFF. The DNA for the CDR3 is TGTGCCAGCAGATGGACAGGGGACACTGAAGCTTTCTTT.

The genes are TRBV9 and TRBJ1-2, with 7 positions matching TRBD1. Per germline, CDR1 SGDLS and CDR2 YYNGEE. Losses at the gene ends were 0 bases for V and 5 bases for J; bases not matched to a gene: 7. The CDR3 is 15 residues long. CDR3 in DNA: TGTGCCAGCAGCGTAGCGCCCAGGGGGACTTATGGCTACACCTTC. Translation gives CASSVAPRGTYGYTF.

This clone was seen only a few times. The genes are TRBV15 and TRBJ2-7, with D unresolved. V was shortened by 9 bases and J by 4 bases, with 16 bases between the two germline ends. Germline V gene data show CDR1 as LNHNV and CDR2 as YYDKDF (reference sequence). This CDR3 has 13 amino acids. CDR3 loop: CATSVGTVYEQYF. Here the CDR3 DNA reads TGTGCCACGAGCGTTGGTACAGTGTACGAGCAGTACTTC.

Here the CDR3 reads CASSPQQGAGGDYGYTF. The CDR3 nucleotides read TGCGCCAGCAGCCCTCAACAGGGGGCGGGCGGGGACTATGGCTACACCTTC. The chain carries TRBV4-3 and TRBJ1-2, with 9 bases identical to TRBD1. CDR3 length equals 17 residues. Trimming cost V 4 bases and J 3 bases; bases outside gene matches: 12. Germline V CDR1 and CDR2: LGHNA, YSLEER.

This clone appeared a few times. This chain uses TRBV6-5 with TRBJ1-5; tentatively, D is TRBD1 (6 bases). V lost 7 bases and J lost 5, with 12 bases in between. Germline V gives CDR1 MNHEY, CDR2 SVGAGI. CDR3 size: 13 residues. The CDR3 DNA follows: TGTGCCAGCACCAGGGGTGAGGATCAGCCCCAGCATTTT. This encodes CASTRGEDQPQHF.

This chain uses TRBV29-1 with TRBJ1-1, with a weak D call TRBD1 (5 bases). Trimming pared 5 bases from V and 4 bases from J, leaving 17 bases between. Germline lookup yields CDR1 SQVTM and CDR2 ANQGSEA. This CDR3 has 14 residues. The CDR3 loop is CSVFGGARTTEAFF. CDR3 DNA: TGCAGCGTTTTTGGCGGGGCCAGAACCACTGAAGCTTTCTTT.

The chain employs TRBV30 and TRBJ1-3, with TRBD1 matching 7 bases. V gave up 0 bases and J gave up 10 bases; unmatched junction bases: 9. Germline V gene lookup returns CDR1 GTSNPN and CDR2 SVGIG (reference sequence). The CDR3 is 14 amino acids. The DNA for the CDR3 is TGTGCCTGGAGTGTAGGGGGCTCGGAGCGGACCATATATTTT. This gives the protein CAWSVGGSERTIYF.

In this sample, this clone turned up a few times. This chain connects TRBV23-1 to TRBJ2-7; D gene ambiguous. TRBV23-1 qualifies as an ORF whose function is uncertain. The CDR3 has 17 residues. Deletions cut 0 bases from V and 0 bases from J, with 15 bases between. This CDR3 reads CASSQSVQSSSSYEQYF. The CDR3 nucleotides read TGCGCCAGCAGTCAATCTGTCCAGAGTAGCAGCTCCTACGAGCAGTACTTC.

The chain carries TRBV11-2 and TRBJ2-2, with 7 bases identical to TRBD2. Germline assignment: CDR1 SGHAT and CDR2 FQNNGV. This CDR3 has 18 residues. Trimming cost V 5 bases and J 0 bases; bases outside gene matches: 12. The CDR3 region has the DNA TGTGCCAGCAGCCACATCCCCCGCGCGGGGGCGAACACCGGGGAGCTGTTTTTT. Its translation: CASSHIPRAGANTGELFF.

The CDR3 here is CASSELQGTEAFF. CDR3 in DNA: TGTGCCAGCAGCGAACTTCAGGGTACTGAAGCTTTCTTT. V is TRBV7-8 and J is TRBJ1-1; D might be TRBD1 (5 bases). V was clipped by 5 bases and J by 5 bases, with 12 bases between them. The CDR3 consists of 13 residues. Germline V CDR1 and CDR2: SGHVS, FQNEAQ.

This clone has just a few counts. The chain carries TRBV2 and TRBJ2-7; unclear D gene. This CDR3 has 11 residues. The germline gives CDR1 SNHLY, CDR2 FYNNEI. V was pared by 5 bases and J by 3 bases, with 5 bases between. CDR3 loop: CASSSHYEQYF. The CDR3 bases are TGTGCCAGCAGTTCCCACTACGAGCAGTACTTC.

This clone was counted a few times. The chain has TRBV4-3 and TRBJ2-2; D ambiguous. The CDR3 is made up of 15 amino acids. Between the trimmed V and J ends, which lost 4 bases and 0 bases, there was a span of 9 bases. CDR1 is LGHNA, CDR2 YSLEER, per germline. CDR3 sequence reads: CASSRPTPNTGELFF. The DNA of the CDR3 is TGCGCCAGCAGCCGTCCGACACCGAACACCGGGGAGCTGTTTTTT.